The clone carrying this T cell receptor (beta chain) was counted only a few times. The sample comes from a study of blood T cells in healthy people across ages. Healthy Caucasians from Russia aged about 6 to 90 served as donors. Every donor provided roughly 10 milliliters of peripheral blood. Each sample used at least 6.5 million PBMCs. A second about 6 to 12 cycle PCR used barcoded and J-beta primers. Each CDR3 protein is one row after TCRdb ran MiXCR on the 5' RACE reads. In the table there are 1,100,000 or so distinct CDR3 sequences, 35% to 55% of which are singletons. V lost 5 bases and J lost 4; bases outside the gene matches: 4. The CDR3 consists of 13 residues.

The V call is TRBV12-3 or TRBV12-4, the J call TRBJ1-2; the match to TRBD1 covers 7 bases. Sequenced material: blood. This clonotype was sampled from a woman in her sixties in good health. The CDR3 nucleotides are TGTGCCAGCAGTCAACAGGGGACCTATGGCTACACCTTC. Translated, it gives CASSQQGTYGYTF.